Here is one T cell receptor beta chain with its context. Germline-derived CDR1 and CDR2 are WSHSY and SAAADI. The CDR3 spans 18 residues. The ends lost 4 bases at V and 3 bases at J; junction bases unmatched: 10. Only in-frame clones appear in the TCRdb table, and some are missing; sequencing was by immunoSEQ multiplex PCR. The sample consists of around 60,000 clones, around nine tenths of them appearing once. The sample belongs to a study of T cell changes during pregnancy in multiple sclerosis. The source material was peripheral blood, sampled in the second trimester of pregnancy. The genes are TRBV10-2 and TRBJ2-3; 13 bases are shared with TRBD2. This TCR was sampled from a female donor with multiple sclerosis, enrolled in a pregnancy study. Here the CDR3 reads CASSGTSGSGMRTDTQYF. DNA for the CDR3: TGCGCCAGCAGTGGGACTAGCGGGAGCGGAATGAGGACAGATACGCAGTATTTT.